Each of the 20 T cell receptor beta chains below was sequenced from the same sample in a study of PD-1 blockade in mismatch repair-deficient tumors. Method: immunoSEQ multiplex PCR; TCRdb's copy keeps in-frame clones and lacks some. The sample comprises approximately 50,000 clones, over 65% of which are singletons, and about 3% rests with the top ten. Source: peripheral blood, taken 4 weeks after starting pembrolizumab. The receptors stem from an adult with mismatch repair-deficient cancer.

V is TRBV9 and J is TRBJ2-1; 11 bases map to TRBD2. This CDR3 spans 19 amino acids. Germline CDR1 SGDLS, CDR2 YYNGEE. Germline trimming cut 3 bases from V and 0 bases from J; bases unmatched to any gene: 11. CDR3 bases: TGTGCCAGCAGCGCGGGGGCGGGACTAGCGGCAAGCTCCTACAATGAGCAGTTCTTC. It translates to CASSAGAGLAASSYNEQFF.

Only one count was recorded for this clone. The J gene is TRBJ2-2, the V gene TRBV7-6, with TRBD2 matching 13 bases. V was pared by 2 bases and J by 4 bases, with 1 base of the junction left unmatched. Per germline, CDR1 SGHVS and CDR2 FNYEAQ. This CDR3 contains 16 residues. Here the CDR3 DNA reads TGTGCCAGCAGCTTAACTAGCGGGAGGGCCACCGGGGAGCTGTTTTTT. It encodes CASSLTSGRATGELFF.

The chain combines TRBV30 with TRBJ1-1, with D tentatively TRBD1 (6 bases). V gave up 6 bases and J gave up 1 base, with 12 bases separating them. Germline assignment: CDR1 GTSNPN and CDR2 SVGIG (reference sequence). This CDR3 spans 13 amino acids. The CDR3 loop reads CACKQGANTEAFF. The DNA of the CDR3 is TGTGCCTGTAAACAGGGTGCGAACACTGAAGCTTTCTTT.

The genes are TRBV11-2 and TRBJ2-2, with no clear D. Deletions cut 2 bases from V and 0 bases from J, with 16 bases between. The CDR3 has 18 amino acids. In germline, CDR1 is SGHAT, CDR2 FQNNGV. The CDR3 protein is CASSLTGRTNANTGELFF. CDR3 sequence (DNA): TGTGCCAGCAGCTTAACGGGCCGTACTAATGCGAACACCGGGGAGCTGTTTTTT.

The chain is built from TRBV6-1 and TRBJ1-5; D gene unclear. The length of the CDR3 is 13 residues. V was clipped by 6 bases and J by 4 bases, with 10 bases between them. Per germline, CDR1 MNHNS and CDR2 SASEGT. In DNA form, the CDR3 reads TGTGCCAGCAGCCCTCAACTTAATCAGCCCCAGCATTTT. It specifies CASSPQLNQPQHF.

This rearrangement joins TRBV29-1 to TRBJ2-3, with 9 bases that match TRBD2. V shed 2 bases, J shed 4 bases, and the junction held 7 bases outside the gene matches. CDR1 is SQVTM, CDR2 ANQGSEA, per germline. This CDR3 has 15 residues. The chain's CDR3 is CSVELASGTADTQYF. The CDR3 coding sequence is TGCAGCGTTGAACTGGCTAGCGGGACGGCAGATACGCAGTATTTT.

The V and J genes are TRBV10-3 and TRBJ2-3, with 8 nucleotides matching TRBD2. This CDR3 region has 14 residues. Germline V CDR1 and CDR2: ENHRY, SYGVKD. With V trimmed by 2 bases and J by 7 bases, 5 bases remained unmatched. The CDR3 region has the DNA TGTGCCATCAGTGAGACCTCTAGCGGGTATACGCAGTATTTT. The encoded protein is CAISETSSGYTQYF.

V and J are TRBV9 and TRBJ2-1, with 9 bases matching TRBD2. V lost 4 bases, J lost 5 bases, and 7 bases stayed unmatched. Per germline, CDR1 SGDLS and CDR2 YYNGEE. The CDR3 contains 15 residues. CDR3 sequence: CASSPGTSIHNEQFF. As DNA, the CDR3 is TGTGCCAGCAGCCCGGGGACTAGCATTCACAATGAGCAGTTCTTC.

The V call is TRBV19, the J call TRBJ2-5; 13 nucleotides align to TRBD2. CDR1 is LNHDA and CDR2 is SQIVND in the germline V gene (reference sequence). Trimming cost V 3 bases and J 5 bases; bases outside gene matches: 9. The CDR3 covers 17 residues. CDR3 in amino acids: CASSIVGTSGMYETQYF. CDR3 DNA sequence: TGTGCCAGTAGTATTGTCGGGACTAGCGGGATGTATGAGACCCAGTACTTC.

The rearrangement joins TRBV15 to TRBJ1-4; D ambiguous. Trimming took 4 bases from V and 0 from J, leaving 9 bases between them. Germline V gene data show CDR1 as LNHNV and CDR2 as YYDKDF (reference sequence). The CDR3 has 15 residues. CDR3 sequence: CATSNRHATNEKLFF. The CDR3 nucleotides read TGTGCCACCAGCAATAGACATGCAACTAATGAAAAACTGTTTTTT.

This chain joins TRBV5-1 and TRBJ2-7; 9 bases fit TRBD1. CDR1 SGHRS and CDR2 YFSETQ come from the germline V gene. The CDR3 runs 13 residues. Unmatched junction bases numbered 4, after V lost 4 bases and J lost 5 bases. The CDR3: CASSRDRDDEQYF. The CDR3, as DNA: TGCGCCAGCAGCCGGGACAGGGACGACGAGCAGTACTTC.

This sequence joins TRBV7-3 and TRBJ2-6; no clear D. V dropped 2 bases and J dropped 2 bases, with 1 base sitting between them. The germline CDR1 and CDR2 sequences are SGHTA and FQGTGA. The CDR3 sequence is 13 residues long. The CDR3 nucleotides are TGTGCCAGCAGCTTAGCTGGGGCCAACGTCCTGACTTTC. Translated: CASSLAGANVLTF.

The gene calls are TRBV7-2 and TRBJ2-7; perhaps D is TRBD1 or TRBD2 (5 bases each). The ends were cut back, 2 bases at V and 4 bases at J, with 15 bases in the middle. The CDR3 has 15 residues. Per the germline V gene, CDR1 is SGHTA and CDR2 is FQGNSA. The CDR3 DNA sequence: TGTGCCAGCAGCTTAAACGGGGCTGCACAATACGAGCAGTACTTC. Translated, it gives CASSLNGAAQYEQYF.

The V and J genes are TRBV12-5 and TRBJ2-7; weak D call: TRBD2 (6 bases). Germline assignment: CDR1 LGHNT and CDR2 FRNRAP. The CDR3 has 15 amino acids. V was shortened by 1 base and J by 2 bases, with 12 bases between the two germline ends. CDR3 protein: CASGLANAGPYEQYF. The CDR3 DNA is TGTGCTAGTGGTTTGGCAAACGCGGGGCCCTACGAGCAGTACTTC.

The chain carries TRBV9 and TRBJ2-5; TRBD2 agrees at 10 bases. Germline lookup yields CDR1 SGDLS and CDR2 YYNGEE. There are 15 residues in the CDR3. Germline trimming cut 3 bases from V and 5 bases from J; bases unmatched to any gene: 7. The CDR3, as DNA: TGTGCCAGCAGCGCCCCTAGCGGGAGTACGGAGACCCAGTACTTC. Translated, it gives CASSAPSGSTETQYF.

The count of this clone is one. The chain carries TRBV4-2 and TRBJ2-1; no definite D call. The CDR3 is 15 amino acids. Germline CDR1 LGHNA, CDR2 YNFKEQ. V was cut by 0 bases and J by 3 bases, with 9 bases left in between. CDR3 nucleotide sequence: TGTGCCAGCAGCCAAGACCCCTGGGACTACAATGAGCAGTTCTTC. Protein sequence: CASSQDPWDYNEQFF.

This clone came up a few times. The chain is built from TRBV30 and TRBJ1-2, with D unclear. The V gene's germline CDR1 is GTSNPN and CDR2 SVGIG (reference sequence). The CDR3 runs to 11 residues. With 1 base removed from V and 4 bases from J, the gap between germline ends came to 4 bases. The CDR3 bases are TGTGCCTGGAGTGAAGTCTATGGCTACACCTTC. This translates into CAWSEVYGYTF.

This chain connects TRBV7-2 to TRBJ1-1; D is uncertain. Germline V lookup: CDR1 SGHTA, CDR2 FQGNSA. Trimming took off 2 bases at V and 5 bases at J, with 9 bases between the two ends. The CDR3 runs 13 residues. CDR3 amino acids: CASSLLSSTEAFF. For the CDR3, the DNA is TGTGCCAGCAGCTTACTTTCGAGTACTGAAGCTTTCTTT.

V is TRBV19 and J is TRBJ2-7; perhaps TRBD1 as D (6 bases). The CDR3 spans 15 residues. Germline loops: CDR1 LNHDA, CDR2 SQIVND (reference sequence). Trimming shortened V by 4 bases and J by 1 base, and 14 bases separated the two germline ends. CDR3 residues: CASSRGQSRSYEQYF. CDR3 bases: TGTGCCAGTAGTAGAGGACAGAGCCGATCCTACGAGCAGTACTTC.

The chain is built from TRBV6-1 and TRBJ1-1, with TRBD1 matching over 9 bases. V trimming: 1 base; J trimming: 11 bases; junction bases outside the gene matches: 5. The CDR3 length is 13 residues. Germline V CDR1 and CDR2: MNHNS, SASEGT. The CDR3 loop is CASSEEGQGRAFF. In nucleotides, the CDR3 is TGTGCCAGCAGTGAAGAGGGACAGGGACGGGCTTTCTTT.